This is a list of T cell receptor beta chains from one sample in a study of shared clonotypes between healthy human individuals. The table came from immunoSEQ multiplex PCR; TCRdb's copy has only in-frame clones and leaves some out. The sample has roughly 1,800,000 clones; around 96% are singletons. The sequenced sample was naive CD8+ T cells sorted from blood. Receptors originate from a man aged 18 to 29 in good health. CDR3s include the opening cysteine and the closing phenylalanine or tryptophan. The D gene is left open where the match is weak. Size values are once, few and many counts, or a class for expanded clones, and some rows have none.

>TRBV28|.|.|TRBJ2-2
CASSLGKSNTGELFF
TGTGCCAGCAGTTTAGGGAAGTCCAACACCGGGGAGCTGTTTTTT
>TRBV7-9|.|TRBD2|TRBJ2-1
CASSPPSGRVGNEQFF
TGTGCCAGCAGCCCGCCAAGCGGGAGGGTGGGGAATGAGCAGTTCTTC
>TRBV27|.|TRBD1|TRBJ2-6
CASSLTGGNSGANVLTF
TGTGCCAGCAGTTTAACAGGGGGCAACTCTGGGGCCAACGTCCTGACTTTC
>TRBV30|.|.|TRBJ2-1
CAWRPTGGLYNEQFF
TGTGCCTGGAGGCCGACAGGCGGACTGTACAATGAGCAGTTCTTC
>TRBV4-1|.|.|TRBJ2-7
CASSQDGAEQYF
TGCGCCAGCAGCCAAGATGGCGCCGAGCAGTACTTC
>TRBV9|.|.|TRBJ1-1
CASSVVEGTEAFF
TGTGCCAGCAGCGTAGTGGAGGGGACTGAAGCTTTCTTT
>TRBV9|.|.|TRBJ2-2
CASSIPLGRETDTGELFF
TGTGCCAGCAGCATCCCCCTAGGCAGGGAGACGGACACCGGGGAGCTGTTTTTT
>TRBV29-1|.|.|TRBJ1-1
CSATIGITEAFF
TGCAGCGCCACAATCGGGATTACTGAAGCTTTCTTT
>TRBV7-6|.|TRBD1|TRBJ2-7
CASSPSQGDEVEQYF
TGTGCCAGCAGCCCATCCCAGGGGGACGAAGTGGAGCAGTACTTC
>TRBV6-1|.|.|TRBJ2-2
CASSEWASVTGELFF
TGTGCCAGCAGTGAATGGGCTAGCGTCACCGGGGAGCTGTTTTTT
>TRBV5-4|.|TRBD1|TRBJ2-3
CASSSTGDTDTQYF
TGTGCCAGCAGCTCGACAGGGGACACAGATACGCAGTATTTT
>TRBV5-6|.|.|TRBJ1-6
CASSLAGDGEDSPLHF
TGTGCCAGCAGCTTGGCAGGGGACGGGGAGGATTCACCCCTCCACTTT
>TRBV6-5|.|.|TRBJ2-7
CASSYSEGAMYEQYF
TGTGCCAGCAGTTACTCGGAGGGGGCAATGTACGAGCAGTACTTC
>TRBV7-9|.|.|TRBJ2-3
CASSSSGADTQYF
TGTGCCAGCAGCTCCTCAGGGGCAGATACGCAGTATTTT
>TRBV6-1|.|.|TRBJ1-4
CASSDTLGTPEKLFF
TGTGCCAGCAGTGACACCCTTGGGACACCTGAAAAACTGTTTTTT
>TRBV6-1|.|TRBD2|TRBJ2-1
CASRSGGLYNEQFF
TGTGCCAGCAGGAGCGGGGGTCTTTACAATGAGCAGTTCTTC
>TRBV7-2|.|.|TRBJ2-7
CASSPRAGSSYEQYF
TGTGCCAGCAGCCCAAGGGCGGGAAGCTCCTACGAGCAGTACTTC
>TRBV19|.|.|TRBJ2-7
CASRSRVGEQYF
TGTGCCAGTAGAAGCAGGGTGGGCGAGCAGTACTTC
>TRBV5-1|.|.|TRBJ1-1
CASSLGGNEAFF
TGCGCCAGCAGCTTGGGAGGGAATGAAGCTTTCTTT
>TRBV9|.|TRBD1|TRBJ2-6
CASSPRDSTASGANVLTF
TGTGCCAGCAGCCCCCGGGACAGTACTGCCTCTGGGGCCAACGTCCTGACTTTC
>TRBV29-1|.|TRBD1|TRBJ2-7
CSVVQTGDEQYF
TGCAGCGTTGTTCAGACAGGGGACGAGCAGTACTTC
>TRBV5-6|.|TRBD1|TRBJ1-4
CASSPGTVSRGEKLFF
TGTGCCAGCAGCCCAGGGACAGTTTCAAGGGGTGAAAAACTGTTTTTT
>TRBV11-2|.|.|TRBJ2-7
CASSLGTPEQYF
TGTGCCAGCAGCTTAGGGACGCCTGAGCAGTACTTC
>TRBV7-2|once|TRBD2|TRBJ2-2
CASSALAGYNTGELFF
TGTGCCAGCAGCGCCTTAGCGGGGTATAACACCGGGGAGCTGTTTTTT
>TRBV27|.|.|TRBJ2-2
CASSLGQGTGELFF
TGTGCCAGCAGTTTGGGTCAGGGAACCGGGGAGCTGTTTTTT
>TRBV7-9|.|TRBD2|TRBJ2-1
CASSFFGTSGQGEQFF
TGTGCCAGCAGCTTTTTCGGGACTAGCGGTCAAGGAGAGCAGTTCTTC